The rows below give T cell receptor beta chains drawn from one sample of a study of shared clonotypes between healthy human individuals. Measured with immunoSEQ multiplex PCR; TCRdb has only the in-frame clones, and not every one. Of roughly 550,000 clones listed, about 95% are singletons. Sequencing was performed on naive CD8+ T cells sorted from blood. The receptors derive from a woman aged 25 to 45 in good health. The CDR3 runs from the conserved cysteine through the conserved F or W. The D gene is left open where the match is weak. The size of a clone is reported for some rows only, either as once, few or many, or as a class for expanded clones.

clone size: NA; J gene: TRBJ2-7; D gene: TRBD1; CDR3 length: 15; V gene: TRBV4-1; CDR3 DNA: TGCGCCAGCAGCCAAGATAGTCGGACAGGGAACGAGCAGTACTTC; CDR3 protein: CASSQDSRTGNEQYF
clone size: NA; J gene: TRBJ1-4; D gene: NA; CDR3 length: 16; V gene: TRBV6-5; CDR3 DNA: TGTGCCAGCAGTTACTCGCCAGTTTCAACTAATGAAAAACTGTTTTTT; CDR3 protein: CASSYSPVSTNEKLFF
clone size: NA; J gene: TRBJ2-5; D gene: NA; CDR3 length: 13; V gene: TRBV14; CDR3 DNA: TGTGCCAGCAGCCAAGGGGGCGAAGAGACCCAGTACTTC; CDR3 protein: CASSQGGEETQYF
clone size: NA; J gene: TRBJ1-1; D gene: NA; CDR3 length: 14; V gene: TRBV6-5; CDR3 DNA: TGTGCCAGCAGTTACGGCCTCATGAACACTGAAGCTTTCTTT; CDR3 protein: CASSYGLMNTEAFF
clone size: NA; J gene: TRBJ2-1; D gene: NA; CDR3 length: 12; V gene: TRBV28; CDR3 DNA: TGTGCCAGCAGTCCCGGGGAGGATGAGCAGTTCTTC; CDR3 protein: CASSPGEDEQFF
clone size: NA; J gene: TRBJ2-7; D gene: NA; CDR3 length: 14; V gene: TRBV4-1; CDR3 DNA: TGCGCCAGCAGCCAGGGTCTGACGGCCTACGAGCAGTACTTC; CDR3 protein: CASSQGLTAYEQYF
clone size: NA; J gene: TRBJ1-2; D gene: NA; CDR3 length: 15; V gene: TRBV27; CDR3 DNA: TGTGCCAGCAGTTTATACCGGACACTGAACTATGGCTACACCTTC; CDR3 protein: CASSLYRTLNYGYTF
clone size: NA; J gene: TRBJ2-5; D gene: NA; CDR3 length: 14; V gene: TRBV29-1; CDR3 DNA: TGCAGCGTTGCCGGGACAAATCAGCAAGAGACCCAGTACTTC; CDR3 protein: CSVAGTNQQETQYF
clone size: NA; J gene: TRBJ2-7; D gene: TRBD2; CDR3 length: 15; V gene: TRBV5-1; CDR3 DNA: TGCGCCAGCGGTGAAGCGGGGAAACAAACCTACGAGCAGTACTTC; CDR3 protein: CASGEAGKQTYEQYF
clone size: NA; J gene: TRBJ2-7; D gene: NA; CDR3 length: 14; V gene: TRBV7-9; CDR3 DNA: TGTGCCAGCAGCCCACCGGGGACGACCTACGAGCAGTACTTC; CDR3 protein: CASSPPGTTYEQYF
clone size: NA; J gene: TRBJ2-1; D gene: NA; CDR3 length: 17; V gene: TRBV19; CDR3 DNA: TGTGCCAGTAGTCCGGCCGGTTACGGACAGCCGTACAATGAGCAGTTCTTC; CDR3 protein: CASSPAGYGQPYNEQFF
clone size: NA; J gene: TRBJ2-5; D gene: TRBD2; CDR3 length: 14; V gene: TRBV5-6; CDR3 DNA: TGTGCCAGCAGCTTTTCTAGCGGCCAAGAGACCCAGTACTTC; CDR3 protein: CASSFSSGQETQYF
clone size: NA; J gene: TRBJ1-1; D gene: NA; CDR3 length: 14; V gene: TRBV5-4; CDR3 DNA: TGTGCCAGCAGCTTGTGGGGGCTAGGCACTGAAGCTTTCTTT; CDR3 protein: CASSLWGLGTEAFF
clone size: NA; J gene: TRBJ2-7; D gene: TRBD2; CDR3 length: 16; V gene: TRBV9; CDR3 DNA: TGTGCCAGCAGCGAGGACGGGACTAGCGGTACCTACGAGCAGTACTTC; CDR3 protein: CASSEDGTSGTYEQYF
clone size: NA; J gene: TRBJ1-1; D gene: NA; CDR3 length: 14; V gene: TRBV27; CDR3 DNA: TGTGCCAGCAGTTTAATAGGGGGGAACACTGAAGCTTTCTTT; CDR3 protein: CASSLIGGNTEAFF
clone size: NA; J gene: TRBJ2-5; D gene: NA; CDR3 length: 15; V gene: TRBV4-2; CDR3 DNA: TGTGCCAGCAGCCAAGATGGAACTGCCCAAGAGACCCAGTACTTC; CDR3 protein: CASSQDGTAQETQYF
clone size: NA; J gene: TRBJ2-7; D gene: NA; CDR3 length: 13; V gene: TRBV29-1; CDR3 DNA: TGCAGCGTTGAAAAACAGGGTTTCTACGAGCAGTACTTC; CDR3 protein: CSVEKQGFYEQYF
clone size: NA; J gene: TRBJ2-3; D gene: NA; CDR3 length: 16; V gene: TRBV28; CDR3 DNA: TGTGCCAGCAGTTTTGCTTCGACAGGATACACAGATACGCAGTATTTT; CDR3 protein: CASSFASTGYTDTQYF
clone size: NA; J gene: TRBJ2-3; D gene: TRBD1; CDR3 length: 14; V gene: TRBV27; CDR3 DNA: TGTGCCAGCAGTTGGACAGGGTCCACAGATACGCAGTATTTT; CDR3 protein: CASSWTGSTDTQYF
clone size: once; J gene: TRBJ2-7; D gene: NA; CDR3 length: 12; V gene: TRBV19; CDR3 DNA: TGTGCCAGTAGTATTGGGAACTCCGAGCAGTACTTC; CDR3 protein: CASSIGNSEQYF
clone size: NA; J gene: TRBJ2-2; D gene: TRBD2; CDR3 length: 19; V gene: TRBV7-6; CDR3 DNA: TGTGCCAGCAGCTTAGCGCTAATTAGCGGGAGTGGAGCCACCGGGGAGCTGTTTTTT; CDR3 protein: CASSLALISGSGATGELFF
clone size: once; J gene: TRBJ1-2; D gene: TRBD1; CDR3 length: 16; V gene: TRBV5-4; CDR3 DNA: TGTGCCAGCAGCTTGGATGGGGGACAGGGGGCGCGAGGCTACACCTTC; CDR3 protein: CASSLDGGQGARGYTF
clone size: NA; J gene: TRBJ2-1; D gene: TRBD1; CDR3 length: 13; V gene: TRBV28; CDR3 DNA: TGTGCCAGCAGTTTTGGGCAGGGGGCGCGACAGTTCTTC; CDR3 protein: CASSFGQGARQFF
clone size: NA; J gene: TRBJ2-1; D gene: TRBD1; CDR3 length: 19; V gene: TRBV2; CDR3 DNA: TGTGCCAGCAGCACCGGACAGGGGGGGGAATGGACCGGGTCCCATGAGCAGTTCTTC; CDR3 protein: CASSTGQGGEWTGSHEQFF
clone size: once; J gene: TRBJ1-5; D gene: NA; CDR3 length: 15; V gene: TRBV4-2; CDR3 DNA: TGTGCCAGCAGCCAAGAAGGTTCCTCCTTACGGCCCCAGCATTTT; CDR3 protein: CASSQEGSSLRPQHF
clone size: NA; J gene: TRBJ1-2; D gene: NA; CDR3 length: 15; V gene: TRBV5-4; CDR3 DNA: TGTGCCAGCAGCTCCCAAGGGGGGGGGTGGAATGGCTACACCTTC; CDR3 protein: CASSSQGGGWNGYTF
clone size: NA; J gene: TRBJ1-1; D gene: TRBD1; CDR3 length: 15; V gene: TRBV25-1; CDR3 DNA: TGTGCCAGCAGACTCAAGGGACAGGGAGTATCTGAAGCTTTCTTT; CDR3 protein: CASRLKGQGVSEAFF
clone size: NA; J gene: TRBJ2-7; D gene: TRBD2; CDR3 length: 15; V gene: TRBV9; CDR3 DNA: TGTGCCAGCAGCGTAGTAGGCGGGAGTTCTGACGAGCAGTACTTC; CDR3 protein: CASSVVGGSSDEQYF
clone size: NA; J gene: TRBJ1-2; D gene: NA; CDR3 length: 16; V gene: TRBV27; CDR3 DNA: TGTGCCAGCAGTTTAACATTCGGACAGCGTATGAATGGCTACACCTTC; CDR3 protein: CASSLTFGQRMNGYTF
clone size: NA; J gene: TRBJ2-7; D gene: NA; CDR3 length: 13; V gene: TRBV28; CDR3 DNA: TGTGCCAGCAGTTTCATGGAGGGCAGCGAGCAGTACTTC; CDR3 protein: CASSFMEGSEQYF
clone size: NA; J gene: TRBJ2-1; D gene: TRBD1; CDR3 length: 14; V gene: TRBV27; CDR3 DNA: TGTGCCAGCAGTTTATTGGGACAGGGGAATGAGCAGTTCTTC; CDR3 protein: CASSLLGQGNEQFF
clone size: NA; J gene: TRBJ1-2; D gene: TRBD1; CDR3 length: 13; V gene: TRBV4-1; CDR3 DNA: TGCGCCAGCAGGGGGGACAGTAACTATGGCTACACCTTC; CDR3 protein: CASRGDSNYGYTF